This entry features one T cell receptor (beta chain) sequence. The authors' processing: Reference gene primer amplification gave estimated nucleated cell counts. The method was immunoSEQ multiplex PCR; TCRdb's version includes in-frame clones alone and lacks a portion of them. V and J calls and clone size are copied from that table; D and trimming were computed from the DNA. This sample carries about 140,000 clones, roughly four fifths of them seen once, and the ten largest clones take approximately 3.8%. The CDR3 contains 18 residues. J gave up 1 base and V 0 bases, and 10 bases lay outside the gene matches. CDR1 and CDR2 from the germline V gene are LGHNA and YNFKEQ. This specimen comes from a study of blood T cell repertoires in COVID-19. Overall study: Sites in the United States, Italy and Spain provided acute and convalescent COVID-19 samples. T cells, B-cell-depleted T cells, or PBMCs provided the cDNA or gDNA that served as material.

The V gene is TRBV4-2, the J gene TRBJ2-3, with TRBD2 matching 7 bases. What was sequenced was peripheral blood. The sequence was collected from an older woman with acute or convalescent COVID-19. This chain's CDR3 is CASSQEVGLRGGTDTQYF. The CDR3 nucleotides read TGTGCCAGCAGCCAAGAGGTGGGACTAAGAGGTGGCACAGATACGCAGTATTTT.